The 4 T cell receptor beta chains listed next were all sequenced from one sample in a study of OX40 agonist ivuxolimab in advanced cancers. Sequencing was performed with immunoSEQ multiplex PCR; in TCRdb, only in-frame clones are kept and a portion is missing. The sample contains 78,000 or so clones, 92% of which appear only once. The specimen was CD4+ or CD8+ T cells sorted from blood, collected in a trial of the OX40 agonist ivuxolimab. The receptors were gathered from an adult with an advanced solid tumor such as melanoma, head and neck, liver or kidney cancer.

The chain carries TRBV11-3 and TRBJ2-2; 7 nucleotides agree with TRBD2. CDR3 size: 16 residues. V was pared by 2 bases and J by 0 bases, with 3 bases of the junction left unmatched. The germline V gene encodes CDR1 SGHNT and CDR2 YENEEA. The CDR3 is CASSLMGGTNTGELFF. The CDR3 DNA reads TGTGCCAGCAGCTTAATGGGAGGGACGAACACCGGGGAGCTGTTTTTT.

The chain couples TRBV7-9 to TRBJ1-2; 7 bases map to TRBD1. The CDR3 length is 17 residues. The junction had 13 bases not matched to a gene; V was cut back by 6 bases and J by 0 bases. From germline, CDR1 is SEHNR and CDR2 FQNEAQ (reference sequence). Here the CDR3 DNA reads TGTGCCAGCAGTTTGCGGTCTGAACAGGGGTCTAACTATGGCTACACCTTC. Its translation: CASSLRSEQGSNYGYTF.

The genes are TRBV2 and TRBJ2-5; TRBD2 matches 11 bases. There are 16 residues in the CDR3. Per germline, CDR1 SNHLY and CDR2 FYNNEI. With 6 bases clipped from V and 5 bases from J, the junction kept 11 bases outside the gene matches. CDR3 loop: CASSKLAGGFLETQYF. The CDR3 DNA follows: TGTGCCAGCAGCAAGCTAGCGGGGGGTTTTCTTGAGACCCAGTACTTC. Full variable domain (missing parts from reference TRBV2 and TRBJ2-5): EPEVTQTPSHQVTQMGQEVILRCVPISNHLYFYWYRQILGQKVEFLVSFYNNEISEKSEIFDDQFSVERPDGSNFTLKIRSTKLEDSAMYFCASSKLAGGFLETQYFGPGTRLLVL.

This sequence joins TRBV5-1 and TRBJ2-7; a weak D match, TRBD1 (6 bases). Germline CDR1 and CDR2: SGHRS and YFSETQ. The CDR3 length is 14 residues. The V end was cut by 0 bases, the J end by 3 bases, with 10 bases between. The CDR3 bases are TGCGCCAGCAGCTTGGGTGACAGGTACTACGAGCAGTACTTC. It codes for CASSLGDRYYEQYF.